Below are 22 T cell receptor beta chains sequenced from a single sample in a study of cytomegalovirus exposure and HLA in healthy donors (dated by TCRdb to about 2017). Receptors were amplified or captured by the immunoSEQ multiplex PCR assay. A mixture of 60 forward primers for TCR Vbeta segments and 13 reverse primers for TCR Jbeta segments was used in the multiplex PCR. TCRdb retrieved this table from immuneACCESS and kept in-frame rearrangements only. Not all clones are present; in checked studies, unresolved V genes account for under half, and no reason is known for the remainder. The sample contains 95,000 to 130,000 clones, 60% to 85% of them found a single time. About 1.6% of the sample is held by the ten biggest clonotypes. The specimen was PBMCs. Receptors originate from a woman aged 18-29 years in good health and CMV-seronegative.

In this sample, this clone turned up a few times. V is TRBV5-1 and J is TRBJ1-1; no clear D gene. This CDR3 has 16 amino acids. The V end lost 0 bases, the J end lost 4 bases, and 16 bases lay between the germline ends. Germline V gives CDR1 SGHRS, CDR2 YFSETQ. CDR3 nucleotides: TGCGCCAGCAGCTTGGCCACCGGACGGGAAGGCACTGAAGCTTTCTTT. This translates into CASSLATGREGTEAFF. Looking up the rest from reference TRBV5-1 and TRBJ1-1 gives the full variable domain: KAGVTQTPRYLIKTRGQQVTLSCSPISGHRSVSWYQQTPGQGLQFLFEYFSETQRNKGNFPGRFSGRQFSNSRSEMNVSTLELGDSALYLCASSLATGREGTEAFFGQGTRLTVV.

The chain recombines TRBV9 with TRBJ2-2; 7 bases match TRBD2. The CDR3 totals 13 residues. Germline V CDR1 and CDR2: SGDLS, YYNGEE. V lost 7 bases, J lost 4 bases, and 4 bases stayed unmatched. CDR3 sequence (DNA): TGTGCCAGCGAGGGACTAATCACCGGGGAGCTGTTTTTT. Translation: CASEGLITGELFF.

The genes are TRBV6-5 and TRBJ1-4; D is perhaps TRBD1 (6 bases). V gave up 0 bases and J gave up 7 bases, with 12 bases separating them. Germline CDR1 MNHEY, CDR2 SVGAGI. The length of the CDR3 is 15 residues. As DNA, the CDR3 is TGTGCCAGCAGTTACTCGCGGGGGGCGGGTGAAAAACTGTTTTTT. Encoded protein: CASSYSRGAGEKLFF.

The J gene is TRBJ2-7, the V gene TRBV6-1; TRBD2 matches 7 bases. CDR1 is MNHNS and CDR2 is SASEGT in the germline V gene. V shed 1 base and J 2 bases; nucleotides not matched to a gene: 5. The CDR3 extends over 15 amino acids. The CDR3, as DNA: TGTGCCAGCAGTGAAGGGGGGGGTTTCACCTACGAGCAGTACTTC. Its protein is CASSEGGGFTYEQYF.

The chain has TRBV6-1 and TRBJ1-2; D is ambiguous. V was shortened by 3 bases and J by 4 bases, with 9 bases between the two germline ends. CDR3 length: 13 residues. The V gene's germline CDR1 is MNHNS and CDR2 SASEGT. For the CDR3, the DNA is TGTGCCAGCAGTGAGGAGGGTCTCTATGGCTACACCTTC. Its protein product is CASSEEGLYGYTF.

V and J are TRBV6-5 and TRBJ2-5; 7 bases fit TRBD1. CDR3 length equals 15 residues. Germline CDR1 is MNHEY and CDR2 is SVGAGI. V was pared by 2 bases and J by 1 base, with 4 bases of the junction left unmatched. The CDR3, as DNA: TGTGCCAGCAGTTACGCAGACAGGGTCCAAGAGACCCAGTACTTC. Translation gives CASSYADRVQETQYF.

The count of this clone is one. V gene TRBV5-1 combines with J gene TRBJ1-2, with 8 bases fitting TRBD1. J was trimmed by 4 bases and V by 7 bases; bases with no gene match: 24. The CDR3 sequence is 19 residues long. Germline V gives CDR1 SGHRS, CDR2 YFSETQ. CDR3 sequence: CASEIGTGVSGASGYGYTF. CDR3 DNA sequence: TGCGCCAGCGAAATCGGGACAGGAGTCAGTGGGGCTTCTGGCTATGGCTACACCTTC.

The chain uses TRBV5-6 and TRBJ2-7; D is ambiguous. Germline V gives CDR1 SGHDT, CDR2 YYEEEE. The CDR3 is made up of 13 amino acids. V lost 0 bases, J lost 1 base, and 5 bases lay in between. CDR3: CASSLVQSYEQYF. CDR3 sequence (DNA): TGTGCCAGCAGCTTGGTGCAGTCCTACGAGCAGTACTTC. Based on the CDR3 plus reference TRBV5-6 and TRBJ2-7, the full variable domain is DAGVTQSPTHLIKTRGQQVTLRCSPKSGHDTVSWYQQALGQGPQFIFQYYEEEERQRGNFPDRFSGHQFPNYSSELNVNALLLGDSALYLCASSLVQSYEQYFGPGTRLTVT.

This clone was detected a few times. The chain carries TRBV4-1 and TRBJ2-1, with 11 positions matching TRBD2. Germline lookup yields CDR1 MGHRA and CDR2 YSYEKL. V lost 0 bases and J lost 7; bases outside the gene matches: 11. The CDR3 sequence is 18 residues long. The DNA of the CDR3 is TGCGCCAGCAGCCAAGATGCCCCTCTAGCGGGGGGATTAAATGAGCAGTTCTTC. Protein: CASSQDAPLAGGLNEQFF.

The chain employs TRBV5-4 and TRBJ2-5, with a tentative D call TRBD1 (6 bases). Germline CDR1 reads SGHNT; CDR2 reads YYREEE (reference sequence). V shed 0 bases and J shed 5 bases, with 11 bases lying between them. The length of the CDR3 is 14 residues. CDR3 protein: CASSLAGAGETQYF. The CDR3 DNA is TGTGCCAGCAGCTTGGCAGGGGCTGGGGAGACCCAGTACTTC.

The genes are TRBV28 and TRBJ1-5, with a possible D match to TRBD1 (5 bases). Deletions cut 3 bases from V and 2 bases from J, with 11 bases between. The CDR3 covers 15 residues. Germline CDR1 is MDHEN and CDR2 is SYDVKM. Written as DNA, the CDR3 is TGTGCCAGCAGTTTCCCCACCAGGGGCAATCAGCCCCAGCATTTT. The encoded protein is CASSFPTRGNQPQHF.

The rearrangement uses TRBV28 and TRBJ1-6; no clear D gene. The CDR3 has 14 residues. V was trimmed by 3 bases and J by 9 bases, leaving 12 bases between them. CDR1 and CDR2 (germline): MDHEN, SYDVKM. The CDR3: CASSFKARGSPLHF. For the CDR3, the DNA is TGTGCCAGCAGTTTCAAGGCCCGGGGTTCACCCCTCCACTTT.

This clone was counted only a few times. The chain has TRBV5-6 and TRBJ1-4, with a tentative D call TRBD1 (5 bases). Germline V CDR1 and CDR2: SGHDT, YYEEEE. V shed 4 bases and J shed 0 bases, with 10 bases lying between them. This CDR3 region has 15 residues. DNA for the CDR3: TGTGCCAGCAGCACTCGGGACTCAACTAATGAAAAACTGTTTTTT. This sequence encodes CASSTRDSTNEKLFF.

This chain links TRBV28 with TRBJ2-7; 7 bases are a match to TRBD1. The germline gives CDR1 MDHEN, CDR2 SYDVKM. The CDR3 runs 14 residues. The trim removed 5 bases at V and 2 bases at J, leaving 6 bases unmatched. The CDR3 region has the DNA TGTGCCAGCAGTCCCCGACAGGGCCCCTACGAGCAGTACTTC. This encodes CASSPRQGPYEQYF.

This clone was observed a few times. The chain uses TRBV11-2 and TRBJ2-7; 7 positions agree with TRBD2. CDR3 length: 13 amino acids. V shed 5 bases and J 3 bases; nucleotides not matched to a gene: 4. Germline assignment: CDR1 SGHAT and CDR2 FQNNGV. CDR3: CASSRGEGYEQYF. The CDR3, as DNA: TGTGCCAGCAGCCGGGGGGAGGGCTACGAGCAGTACTTC.

CDR3 loop: CASSPSGQGLNSPLHF. The CDR3 DNA is TGTGCCAGCAGCCCCTCAGGTCAGGGGTTGAATTCACCCCTCCACTTT. The rearrangement uses TRBV7-9 and TRBJ1-6; maybe TRBD1 (6 bases). This CDR3 spans 16 amino acids. Germline V gives CDR1 SEHNR, CDR2 FQNEAQ (reference sequence). The V gene lost 5 bases and the J gene lost 7 bases, with 18 bases spanning the gap.

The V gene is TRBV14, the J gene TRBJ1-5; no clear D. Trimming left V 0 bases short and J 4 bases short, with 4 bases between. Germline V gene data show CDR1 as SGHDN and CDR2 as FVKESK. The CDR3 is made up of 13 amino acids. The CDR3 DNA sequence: TGTGCCAGCAGCCAAGATCTTAATCAGCCCCAGCATTTT. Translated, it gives CASSQDLNQPQHF.

This CDR3 is CSSDRDNEQFF. In nucleotides, the CDR3 is TGCAGCTCCGACAGGGACAATGAGCAGTTCTTC. The V gene is TRBV29-1, the J gene TRBJ2-1; the match to TRBD1 covers 7 bases. The J segment lost 5 bases and the V segment lost 8 bases, leaving 3 bases of the junction unmatched. The CDR3 runs to 11 residues. Germline CDR1 and CDR2: SQVTM and ANQGSEA.

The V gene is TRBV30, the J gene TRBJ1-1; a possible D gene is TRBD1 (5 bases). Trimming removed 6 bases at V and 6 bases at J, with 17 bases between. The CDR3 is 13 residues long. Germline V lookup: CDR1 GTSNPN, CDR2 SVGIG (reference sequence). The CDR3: CACPGTIASEAFF. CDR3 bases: TGTGCCTGTCCTGGGACTATCGCCTCTGAAGCTTTCTTT.

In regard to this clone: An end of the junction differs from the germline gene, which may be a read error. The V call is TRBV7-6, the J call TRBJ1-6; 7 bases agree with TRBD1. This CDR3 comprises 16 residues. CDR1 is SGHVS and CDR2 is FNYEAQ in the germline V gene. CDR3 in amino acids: CATSLSGGSYNSPLHF. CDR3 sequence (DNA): TGTGCCACCAGCTTATCAGGGGGCTCCTATAATTCACCCCTCCACTTT. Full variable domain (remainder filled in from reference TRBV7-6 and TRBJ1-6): GAGVSQSPRYKVTKRGQDVALRCDPISGHVSLYWYRQALGQGPEFLTYFNYEAQQDKSGLPNDRFSAERPEGSISTLTIQRTEQRDSAMYRCATSLSGGSYNSPLHFGNGTRLTVT.

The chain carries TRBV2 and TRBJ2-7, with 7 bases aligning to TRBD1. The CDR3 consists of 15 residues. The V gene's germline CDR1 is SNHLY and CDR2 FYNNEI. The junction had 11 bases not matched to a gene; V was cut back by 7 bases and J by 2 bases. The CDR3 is CASTPGTEWTYEQYF. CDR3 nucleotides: TGTGCCAGCACTCCGGGGACAGAGTGGACCTACGAGCAGTACTTC. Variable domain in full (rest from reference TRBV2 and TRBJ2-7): EPEVTQTPSHQVTQMGQEVILRCVPISNHLYFYWYRQILGQKVEFLVSFYNNEISEKSEIFDDQFSVERPDGSNFTLKIRSTKLEDSAMYFCASTPGTEWTYEQYFGPGTRLTVT.

The CDR3 sequence: CASSVTGNAGTEAFF. The CDR3 DNA reads as TGTGCCAGCAGCGTCACAGGGAATGCCGGCACTGAAGCTTTCTTT. The V and J genes are TRBV9 and TRBJ1-1, with TRBD1 as a possible D gene (6 bases). Trimming took off 2 bases at V and 4 bases at J, with 15 bases between the two ends. CDR3 length equals 15 residues. Germline CDR1 and CDR2: SGDLS and YYNGEE.